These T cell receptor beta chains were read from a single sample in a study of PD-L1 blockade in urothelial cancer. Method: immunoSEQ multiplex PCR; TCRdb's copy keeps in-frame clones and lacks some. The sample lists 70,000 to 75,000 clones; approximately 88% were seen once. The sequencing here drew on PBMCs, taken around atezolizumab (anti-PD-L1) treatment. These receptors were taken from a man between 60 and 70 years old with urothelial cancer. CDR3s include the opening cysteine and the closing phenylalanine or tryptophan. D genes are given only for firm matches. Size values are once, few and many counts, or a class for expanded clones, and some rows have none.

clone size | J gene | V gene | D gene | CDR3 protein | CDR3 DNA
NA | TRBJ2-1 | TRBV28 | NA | CASSSTGTPGEQFF | TGTGCCAGCAGTAGTACAGGGACCCCCGGTGAGCAGTTCTTC
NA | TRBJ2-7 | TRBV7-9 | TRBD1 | CASSRTGGYEQYF | TGTGCCAGCAGCCGTACAGGGGGCTACGAGCAGTACTTC
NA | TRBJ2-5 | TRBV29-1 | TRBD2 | CSVQLAGGPRGETQYF | TGCAGCGTGCAACTAGCGGGAGGGCCGAGGGGAGAGACCCAGTACTTC
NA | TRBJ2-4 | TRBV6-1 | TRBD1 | CASKTGGDDIQYF | TGTGCCAGCAAGACAGGGGGGGATGACATTCAGTACTTC
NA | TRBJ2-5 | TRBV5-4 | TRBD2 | CASSLELAGGTWETQYF | TGTGCCAGCAGCTTGGAACTAGCGGGAGGAACGTGGGAGACCCAGTACTTC
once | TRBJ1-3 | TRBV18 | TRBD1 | CASSPPEGRGFSGNTIYF | TGTGCCAGCTCACCACCGGAGGGCAGGGGGTTCTCTGGAAACACCATATATTTT
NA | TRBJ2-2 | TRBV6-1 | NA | CASSGPAGPAITGELFF | TGTGCCAGCAGTGGTCCTGCGGGACCCGCCATCACCGGGGAGCTGTTTTTT
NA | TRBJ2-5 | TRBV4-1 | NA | CASSPWRGETQYF | TGCGCCAGCAGCCCCTGGAGGGGCGAGACCCAGTACTTC
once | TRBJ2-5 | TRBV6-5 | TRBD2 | CASSYLSGGQETQYF | TGTGCCAGCAGTTACCTTAGCGGGGGTCAAGAGACCCAGTACTTC
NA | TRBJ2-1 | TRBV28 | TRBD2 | CASSFLGREKYNEQFF | TGTGCCAGCAGCTTTCTGGGGCGGGAGAAGTACAATGAGCAGTTCTTC
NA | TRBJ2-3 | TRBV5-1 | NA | CASSRGASTDTQYF | TGCGCCAGCAGTCGGGGGGCCAGCACAGATACGCAGTATTTT
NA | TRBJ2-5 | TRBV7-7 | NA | CASSRGPGGTGRSETQYF | TGTGCCAGCAGCCGGGGACCGGGGGGGACAGGGCGTTCGGAGACCCAGTACTTC
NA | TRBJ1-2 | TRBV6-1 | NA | CASTLTGRYGYTF | TGTGCCAGCACCTTGACAGGTCGCTATGGCTACACCTTC
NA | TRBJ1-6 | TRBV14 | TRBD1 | CASSQAAGGMVSPLHF | TGTGCCAGCAGCCAAGCGGCAGGGGGGATGGTTTCACCCCTCCACTTT
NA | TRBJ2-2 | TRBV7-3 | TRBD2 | CASSLTGGGLIASGELFF | TGTGCCAGCAGCTTAACGGGCGGGGGGTTAATCGCTTCCGGGGAGCTGTTTTTT
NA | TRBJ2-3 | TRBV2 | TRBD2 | CASTGGGPTDTQYF | TGTGCCAGCACTGGGGGAGGGCCCACAGATACGCAGTATTTT
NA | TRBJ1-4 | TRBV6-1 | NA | CASSEAHGGHEKLFF | TGTGCCAGCAGTGAGGCTCACGGGGGGCATGAAAAACTGTTTTTT
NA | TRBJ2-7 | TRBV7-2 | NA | CASRQPVSYEQYF | TGTGCCAGCAGGCAACCGGTCTCCTACGAGCAGTACTTC
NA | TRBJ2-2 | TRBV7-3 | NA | CASSLTLGNTGELFF | TGTGCCAGCAGCTTAACTCTCGGGAACACCGGGGAGCTGTTTTTT
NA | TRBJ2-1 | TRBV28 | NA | CASSLGREQFF | TGTGCCAGCAGTTTAGGGAGGGAGCAGTTCTTC
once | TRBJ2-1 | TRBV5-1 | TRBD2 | CASSWPRDGGRYNEQFF | TGCGCCAGCAGCTGGCCCCGAGACGGCGGGAGGTACAATGAGCAGTTCTTC
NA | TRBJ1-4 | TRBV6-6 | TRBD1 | CASSYRDSNEKLFF | TGTGCCAGCAGTTACAGGGACAGTAATGAAAAACTGTTTTTT
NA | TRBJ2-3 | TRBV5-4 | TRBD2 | CASGMGGEYADTQYF | TGTGCCAGTGGGATGGGAGGGGAATATGCAGATACGCAGTATTTT